Following are 32 T cell receptor beta chains from one sample sequenced in a study of post-analysis software for immune sequencing data. The TCR beta cDNA libraries contained unique molecular identifiers. TCRdb redid the calling of the PCR reads with MiXCR, one entry per CDR3 protein. Altogether around 160,000 distinct CDR3 sequences are present, about 36% being singletons, with the ten largest covering 25% to 35%. The sample in question was blood, obtained after autologous hematopoietic stem cell transplantation. These receptors all stem from a girl between 5 and 17 years old with multiple sclerosis.

This clonotype occurred once. This chain connects TRBV6-5 to TRBJ2-1; D might be TRBD1 or TRBD2, each matching 5 bases. Trimming cost V 6 bases and J 4 bases, with 16 bases left between them. In germline, CDR1 is MNHEY, CDR2 SVGAGI. The length of the CDR3 is 15 residues. CDR3 DNA sequence: TGTGCCAGCAGCCCAAGCCTTGGGGGTTACAATGAGCAGTTCTTC. It translates to CASSPSLGGYNEQFF.

The J gene is TRBJ2-7, the V gene TRBV5-1, with D maybe TRBD1 (5 bases). The CDR3 has 15 residues. Germline V gene sequence: CDR1 SGHRS, CDR2 YFSETQ. Trimming left V 3 bases short and J 2 bases short, with 15 bases between. CDR3 protein: CASSWGVGWTYEQYF. The DNA of the CDR3 is TGCGCCAGCAGCTGGGGCGTGGGATGGACCTACGAGCAGTACTTC.

The rearrangement links TRBV20-1 to TRBJ2-6; the D is unclear. The CDR3 is 17 residues long. V lost 0 bases and J lost 0, with 12 bases in between. CDR1 and CDR2 (germline): DFQATT, SNEGSKA (reference sequence). CDR3 DNA sequence: TGCAGTGCTAGAGAAGGTGGGTGGGACTCTGGGGCCAACGTCCTGACTTTC. Residues: CSAREGGWDSGANVLTF.

This clonotype was counted between two and nine times. The genes are TRBV9 and TRBJ2-7, with 7 nucleotides matching TRBD1. Germline values: CDR1 SGDLS, CDR2 YYNGEE. The V segment lost 4 bases and the J segment 1 base; nucleotides outside the gene matches: 5. CDR3 size: 14 residues. The CDR3 nucleotides are TGTGCCAGCAGCCCCTGGGGACAGTCCTACGAGCAGTACTTC. Residues: CASSPWGQSYEQYF. The full variable domain, its missing parts supplied by reference TRBV9 and TRBJ2-7, is DSGVTQTPKHLITATGQRVTLRCSPRSGDLSVYWYQQSLDQGLQFLIQYYNGEERAKGNILERFSAQQFPDLHSELNLSSLELGDSALYFCASSPWGQSYEQYFGPGTRLTVT.

This chain uses TRBV7-3 with TRBJ2-3; D is perhaps TRBD2 (5 bases). V lost 5 bases and J 7 bases, leaving 10 bases between the germline ends. Germline V gives CDR1 SGHTA, CDR2 FQGTGA. The length of the CDR3 is 12 residues. This CDR3 is CASSPAGNTQYF. CDR3 bases: TGTGCCAGCAGCCCGGCCGGGAATACGCAGTATTTT. The whole variable domain, remainder taken from reference TRBV7-3 and TRBJ2-3, is GAGVSQTPSNKVTEKGKYVELRCDPISGHTALYWYRQSLGQGPEFLIYFQGTGAADDSGLPNDRFFAVRPEGSVSTLKIQRTERGDSAVYLCASSPAGNTQYFGPGTRLTVL.

The CDR3 is CSARVYSNQPQHF. CDR3 nucleotides: TGCAGTGCTAGGGTGTATAGCAATCAGCCCCAGCATTTT. The chain combines TRBV20-1 with TRBJ1-5, with unresolved D. CDR3 length: 13 amino acids. Looked up from germline, CDR1 is DFQATT and CDR2 is SNEGSKA (reference sequence). V was cut by 3 bases and J by 0 bases, with 6 bases left in between.

The chain employs TRBV20-1 and TRBJ2-7, with TRBD1 matching over 9 bases. Trimming removed 0 bases from V and 4 bases from J; junction bases left unmatched: 7. There are 15 residues in the CDR3. Germline V gene sequence: CDR1 DFQATT, CDR2 SNEGSKA (reference sequence). CDR3 DNA sequence: TGCAGTGCTAGAGAGCCGGGACAGGGAGAGTACGAGCAGTACTTC. Protein sequence: CSAREPGQGEYEQYF.

This clonotype was observed a few times. The chain joins TRBV15 to TRBJ2-1; 10 bases agree with TRBD1. The germline gives CDR1 LNHNV, CDR2 YYDKDF (reference sequence). CDR3 length: 14 residues. J lost 8 bases, V lost 8 bases, and 9 bases had no gene match. Here the CDR3 reads CATSRDRGPDEQFF. In nucleotides, the CDR3 is TGTGCCACCTCCCGGGACAGGGGTCCCGATGAGCAGTTCTTC.

V usage is TRBV6-5 and J usage is TRBJ1-2; D gene uncertain. V dropped 5 bases and J dropped 3 bases, with 10 bases sitting between them. The CDR3 has 13 residues. CDR1 is MNHEY, CDR2 SVGAGI, per germline. CDR3 region: CASSQVQDYGYTF. As DNA, the CDR3 is TGTGCCAGCAGTCAAGTTCAGGACTATGGCTACACCTTC.

This clonotype was counted between two and nine times. V usage is TRBV5-1 and J usage is TRBJ2-7; TRBD2 matches 16 bases. With 4 bases clipped from V and 3 bases from J, the junction kept 10 bases outside the gene matches. Germline V gives CDR1 SGHRS, CDR2 YFSETQ. The CDR3 loop spans 18 amino acids. This CDR3 reads CASSTEGLAGGKRYEQYF. In nucleotides, the CDR3 is TGCGCCAGCAGCACCGAGGGACTAGCGGGAGGGAAACGCTACGAGCAGTACTTC.

Remarks on this clonotype: This may be a read error: a much more frequent sequence differs by one nucleotide. The chain employs TRBV20-1 and TRBJ2-7; 7 bases align to TRBD2. Germline CDR1 reads DFQATT; CDR2 reads SNEGSKA (reference sequence). V was clipped by 2 bases and J by 7 bases; unmatched bases: 23. CDR3 length equals 18 residues. The CDR3 sequence is CSARRAAGALSSYNEQYF. The CDR3 DNA follows: TGCAGTGCTAGACGAGCGGCGGGAGCTTTGAGCTCCTACAATGAGCAGTACTTC.

J is TRBJ1-5 and V is TRBV24-1; possible D gene TRBD1, 5 bases. From germline, CDR1 is KGHDR and CDR2 SFDVKD. Trimming left V 4 bases short and J 9 bases short, with 12 bases between. CDR3 size: 13 residues. DNA of the CDR3: TGTGCCACCAGTGACAAGGGGAGCCGGCCCCAGCATTTT. Translating gives CATSDKGSRPQHF.

This clonotype was found a few times. The chain uses TRBV7-9 and TRBJ2-4, with D uncertain. The J call may be incorrect, as the DNA end agrees better with TRBJ2-7. Germline V CDR1 and CDR2: SEHNR, FQNEAQ (reference sequence). The CDR3 is 12 residues long. The CDR3 is CASSPYIGEQYF. The CDR3 nucleotides read TGTGCCAGCAGCCCCTATATAGGCGAGCAGTACTTC.

The chain has TRBV9 and TRBJ2-3; TRBD2 aligns across 14 bases. The CDR3 spans 18 residues. J gave up 0 bases and V 3 bases, and 6 bases lay outside the gene matches. Germline V gene sequence: CDR1 SGDLS, CDR2 YYNGEE. CDR3 sequence (DNA): TGTGCCAGCAGCGACGGGACTAGCGGGAGCCCCAGCACAGATACGCAGTATTTT. Protein product: CASSDGTSGSPSTDTQYF.

This clonotype was seen at least ten times. J is TRBJ1-2 and V is TRBV11-2, with D perhaps TRBD1 (6 bases). Germline loops: CDR1 SGHAT, CDR2 FQNNGV. V lost 1 base to trimming and J lost 8 bases, with 14 bases between them. The CDR3 has 14 amino acids. CDR3 coding DNA: TGTGCCAGCAGCTTAGCTCTTACAGGGACCGGCTACACCTTC. This encodes CASSLALTGTGYTF. Drawing the rest from reference TRBV11-2 and TRBJ1-2, the complete variable domain is EAGVAQSPRYKIIEKRQSVAFWCNPISGHATLYWYQQILGQGPKLLIQFQNNGVVDDSQLPKDRFSAERLKGVDSTLKIQPAKLEDSAVYLCASSLALTGTGYTFGSGTRLTVV.

This clonotype has more than one count but fewer than ten. The CDR3 loop is CASSDGRDPDTQYF. The DNA for the CDR3 is TGTGCCAGCAGTGACGGAAGGGACCCAGATACGCAGTATTTT. This sequence joins TRBV6-4 and TRBJ2-3; the D call may be TRBD1 or TRBD2 (5 bases each). CDR3 length equals 14 residues. Trimming removed 2 bases from V and 4 bases from J, with 10 bases in between. Germline V CDR1 and CDR2: MRHNA, SNTAGT.

This clonotype was found a few times. CDR3 region: CASSLDLRDRDRETQYF. For the CDR3, the DNA is TGTGCCAGCAGCTTAGACCTCCGGGACAGGGATAGAGAGACCCAGTACTTC. The chain carries TRBV7-6 and TRBJ2-7; 9 nucleotides agree with TRBD1. The J call is in doubt because the DNA end fits TRBJ2-5 better. This CDR3 comprises 17 residues. CDR1 is SGHVS and CDR2 is FNYEAQ in the germline V gene.

The J gene is TRBJ1-1, the V gene TRBV5-1; unclear D gene. Germline CDR1 SGHRS, CDR2 YFSETQ. V was pared by 2 bases and J by 5 bases, with 16 bases between. There are 15 residues in the CDR3. The CDR3 spells CASSFTIGPLTEAFF. CDR3 sequence (DNA): TGCGCCAGCAGCTTTACTATTGGCCCCTTGACTGAAGCTTTCTTT.

This sequence joins TRBV20-1 and TRBJ2-1; 9 positions agree with TRBD2. Germline V gives CDR1 DFQATT, CDR2 SNEGSKA (reference sequence). The CDR3 sequence is 15 residues long. The trim removed 6 bases at V and 5 bases at J, leaving 11 bases unmatched. The CDR3 DNA sequence: TGCAGTGCAACCTCGGGACTAGCAACCGACAATGAGCAGTTCTTC. Its translation is CSATSGLATDNEQFF.

The chain is built from TRBV20-1 and TRBJ1-2; maybe TRBD1 (5 bases). V was shortened by 8 bases and J by 8 bases, with 15 bases between the two germline ends. This CDR3 comprises 11 residues. Germline V gene data show CDR1 as DFQATT and CDR2 as SNEGSKA (reference sequence). The CDR3 reads CSTSGIWGYTF. CDR3 nucleotide sequence: TGCAGTACCTCAGGGATTTGGGGCTACACCTTC.

Concerning this clonotype: The junction shows a germline mismatch at one end, possibly a read error. The rearrangement joins TRBV6-2 or TRBV6-3 to TRBJ2-1, with 8 bases identical to TRBD2. The CDR3 spans 15 residues. Per the germline V gene, CDR1 is MNHEY and CDR2 is SVGEGT. Written as DNA, the CDR3 is TGTGCCTGCAGTTATGGGGCGGGAGGTCACAATGAGCAGTTCTTC. Its translation is CACSYGAGGHNEQFF.

This clonotype appeared a few times. This chain connects TRBV20-1 to TRBJ2-5; 7 nucleotides align to TRBD1. The junction had 13 bases not matched to a gene; V was cut back by 6 bases and J by 0 bases. Germline assignment: CDR1 DFQATT and CDR2 SNEGSKA (reference sequence). The CDR3 has 16 amino acids. CDR3 nucleotides: TGCAGTGCCACTAGGGGGCAAGGGATGTACCAAGAGACCCAGTACTTC. Residues: CSATRGQGMYQETQYF.

This clonotype was seen repeatedly, ten times or more. This sequence joins TRBV12-3 or TRBV12-4 and TRBJ2-1, with unresolved D. This CDR3 has 14 residues. V was pared by 1 base and J by 5 bases, with 9 bases between. CDR3: CASSLGPGHNEQFF. Here the CDR3 DNA reads TGTGCCAGCAGTTTAGGCCCCGGCCACAATGAGCAGTTCTTC.

The J gene is TRBJ2-5, the V gene TRBV7-9, with no clear D. This CDR3 has 16 amino acids. Germline CDR1 is SEHNR and CDR2 is FQNEAQ (reference sequence). V was pared by 5 bases and J by 11 bases, with 27 bases between. CDR3 sequence reads: CASSPLNGLSYNEQYF. In nucleotides, the CDR3 is TGTGCCAGCAGCCCCCTTAATGGCCTCTCCTACAATGAGCAGTACTTC.

This chain uses TRBV20-1 with TRBJ2-7; D gene uncertain. This CDR3 has 13 residues. The V end was cut by 0 bases, the J end by 7 bases, with 13 bases between. The germline V gene has CDR1 DFQATT and CDR2 SNEGSKA (reference sequence). The CDR3 protein is CSARDELHNEQYF. The CDR3 bases are TGCAGTGCTAGAGATGAGCTGCACAATGAGCAGTACTTC.

Sample share makes this clonotype medium-sized. A read error may account for a junction end that differs from germline. The V call is TRBV6-1, the J call TRBJ2-1; 8 bases are a match to TRBD1. The CDR3 spans 16 residues. Germline V gene lookup returns CDR1 MNHNS and CDR2 SASEGT. CDR3 sequence reads: CASSEVRDRGTNEQFF. In nucleotides, the CDR3 is TGTGCCAGCAGCGAAGTGCGAGACAGGGGTACCAATGAGCAGTTCTTC.

The rearrangement joins TRBV10-3 to TRBJ2-3, with a possible D match to TRBD2 (5 bases). The CDR3 is made up of 14 amino acids. CDR1 and CDR2 from the germline V gene are ENHRY and SYGVKD. V was clipped by 11 bases and J by 6 bases, with 21 bases between them. For the CDR3, the DNA is TGTGCCCCCCCTTTAGACTACCCCCGTGATACGCAGTATTTT. Its translation: CAPPLDYPRDTQYF.

V gene TRBV7-2 combines with J gene TRBJ2-5; D is perhaps TRBD2 (6 bases). The germline V gene has CDR1 SGHTA and CDR2 FQGNSA. The CDR3 runs 14 residues. Trimming took 2 bases from V and 1 from J, leaving 8 bases between them. The CDR3 nucleotides read TGTGCCAGCAGCTTAAATAGCGGCCAAGAGACCCAGTACTTC. This sequence encodes CASSLNSGQETQYF.

Only one count was recorded for this clonotype. One end of the junction fails to match germline, which may point to a read error. The V and J genes are TRBV9 and TRBJ2-6; TRBD1 matches at 8 bases. Per the germline V gene, CDR1 is SGDLS and CDR2 is YYNGEE. CDR3 size: 18 residues. CDR3 sequence (DNA): TGTGCCAGCAGCGTAGAAGGCAGGGGGCGTTCAGAGGCCGACGTCCTGACTTTC. Protein sequence: CASSVEGRGRSEADVLTF.

This clonotype came up a few times. V usage is TRBV7-6 and J usage is TRBJ2-3; 7 bases agree with TRBD2. The CDR3 has 15 residues. Trimming removed 2 bases from V and 0 bases from J; junction bases left unmatched: 2. CDR1 SGHVS and CDR2 FNYEAQ come from the germline V gene. CDR3 sequence: CASSLSGTSTDTQYF. The CDR3 region has the DNA TGTGCCAGCAGCTTAAGCGGGACCAGCACAGATACGCAGTATTTT. The whole variable domain, filled in from reference TRBV7-6 and TRBJ2-3, reads GAGVSQSPRYKVTKRGQDVALRCDPISGHVSLYWYRQALGQGPEFLTYFNYEAQQDKSGLPNDRFSAERPEGSISTLTIQRTEQRDSAMYRCASSLSGTSTDTQYFGPGTRLTVL.

This rearrangement joins TRBV6-2 or TRBV6-3 to TRBJ2-7; D remains ambiguous. The germline CDR1 and CDR2 sequences are MNHEY and SVGEGT. Trimming took off 8 bases at V and 7 bases at J, with 27 bases between the two ends. The CDR3 contains 16 residues. The CDR3 DNA reads as TGTGCCAGCTCCCCCGGAACATTGAGCTCCTACAATGAGCAGTACTTC. Protein product: CASSPGTLSSYNEQYF.

V and J are TRBV7-9 and TRBJ1-1; the D is unclear. Germline CDR1 and CDR2: SEHNR and FQNEAQ (reference sequence). The CDR3 loop spans 14 amino acids. The V gene lost 3 bases and the J gene lost 1 base, with 9 bases spanning the gap. The chain's CDR3 is CASSFGVTNTEAFF. CDR3 bases: TGTGCCAGCAGCTTTGGAGTGACGAACACTGAAGCTTTCTTT.